The clone carrying this TCR beta chain has just a few counts. CDR3 size: 15 residues. Germline V CDR1 and CDR2: SGDLS, YYNGEE. Trimming cost V 2 bases and J 5 bases; bases outside gene matches: 5. The data were obtained in a study of T-cell memory formation after mild COVID-19. MiXCR, run by TCRdb on the 5' RACE reads, gives a single entry per CDR3 protein. This sample has about 600,000 distinct CDR3 sequences; about 20% occur once, and the top ten carry roughly 9.1%. The chain has TRBV9 and TRBJ2-2, with TRBD1 matching 8 bases. The sequencing input was PBMCs or a T cell subset sorted from them (not recorded which). The TCR sequence derives from an adult woman who had mild COVID-19 (a few samples of this study predate the infection). Cell type and time point are not known. The CDR3 here is CASSVGQGQTGELFF. In DNA, the CDR3 is TGTGCCAGCAGCGTTGGACAGGGTCAAACCGGGGAGCTGTTTTTT.